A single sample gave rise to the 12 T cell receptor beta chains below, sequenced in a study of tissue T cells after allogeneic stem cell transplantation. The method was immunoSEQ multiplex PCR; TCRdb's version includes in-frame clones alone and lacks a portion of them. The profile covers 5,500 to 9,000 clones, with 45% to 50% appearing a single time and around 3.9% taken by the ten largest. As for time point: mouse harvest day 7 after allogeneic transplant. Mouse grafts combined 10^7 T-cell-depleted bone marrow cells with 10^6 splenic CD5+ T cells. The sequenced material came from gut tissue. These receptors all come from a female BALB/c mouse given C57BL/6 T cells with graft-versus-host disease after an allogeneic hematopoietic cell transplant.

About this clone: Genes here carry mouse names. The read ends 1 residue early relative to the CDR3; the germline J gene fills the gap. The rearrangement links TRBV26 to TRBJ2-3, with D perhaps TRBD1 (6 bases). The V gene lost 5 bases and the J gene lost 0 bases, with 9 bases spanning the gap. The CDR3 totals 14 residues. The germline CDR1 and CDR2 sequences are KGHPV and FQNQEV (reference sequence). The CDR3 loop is CASSNRASAETLYF. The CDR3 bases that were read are TGTGCCAGCAGTAACAGGGCTAGTGCAGAAACGCTGTAT.

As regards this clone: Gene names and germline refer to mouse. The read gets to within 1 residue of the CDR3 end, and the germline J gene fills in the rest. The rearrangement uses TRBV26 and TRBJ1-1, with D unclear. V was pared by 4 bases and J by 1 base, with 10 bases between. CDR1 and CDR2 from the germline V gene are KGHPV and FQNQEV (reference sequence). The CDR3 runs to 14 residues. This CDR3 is CASSPQWENTEVFF. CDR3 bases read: TGTGCCAGCAGTCCTCAGTGGGAAAACACAGAAGTCTTC.

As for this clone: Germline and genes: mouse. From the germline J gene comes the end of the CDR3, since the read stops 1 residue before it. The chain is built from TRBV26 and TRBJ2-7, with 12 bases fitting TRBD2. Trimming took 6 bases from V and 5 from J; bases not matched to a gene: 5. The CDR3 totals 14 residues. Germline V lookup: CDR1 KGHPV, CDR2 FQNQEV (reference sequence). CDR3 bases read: TGTGCCAGCAGCTTCCGGGACTGGGGGGATGAACAGTAC. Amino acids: CASSFRDWGDEQY. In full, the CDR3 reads CASSFRDWGDEQYF.

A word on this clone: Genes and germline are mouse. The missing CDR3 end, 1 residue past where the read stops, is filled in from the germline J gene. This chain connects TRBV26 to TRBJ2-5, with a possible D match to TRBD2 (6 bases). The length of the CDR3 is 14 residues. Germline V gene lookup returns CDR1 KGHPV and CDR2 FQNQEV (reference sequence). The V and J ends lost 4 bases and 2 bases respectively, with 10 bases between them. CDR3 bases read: TGTGCCAGCAGTCCTCTGGGGTCCCAAGACACCCAGTAC. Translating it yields CASSPLGSQDTQY. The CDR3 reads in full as CASSPLGSQDTQYF.

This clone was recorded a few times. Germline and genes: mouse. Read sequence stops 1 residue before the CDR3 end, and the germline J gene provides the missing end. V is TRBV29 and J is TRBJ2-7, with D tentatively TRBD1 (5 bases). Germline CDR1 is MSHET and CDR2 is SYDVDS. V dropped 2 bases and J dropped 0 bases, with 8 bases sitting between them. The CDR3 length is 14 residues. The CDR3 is CASSLTGSSYEQYF. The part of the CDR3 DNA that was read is TGTGCTAGCAGTTTAACAGGAAGCTCCTATGAACAGTAC.

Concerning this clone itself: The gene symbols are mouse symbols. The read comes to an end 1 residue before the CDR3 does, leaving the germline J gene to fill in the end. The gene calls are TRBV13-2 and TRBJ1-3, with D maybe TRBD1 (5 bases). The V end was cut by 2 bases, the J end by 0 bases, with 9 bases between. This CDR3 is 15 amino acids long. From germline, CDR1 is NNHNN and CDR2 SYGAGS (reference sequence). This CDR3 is CASGDGGASGNTLYF. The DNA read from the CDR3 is TGTGCCAGCGGTGACGGAGGGGCTTCTGGAAATACGCTCTAT.

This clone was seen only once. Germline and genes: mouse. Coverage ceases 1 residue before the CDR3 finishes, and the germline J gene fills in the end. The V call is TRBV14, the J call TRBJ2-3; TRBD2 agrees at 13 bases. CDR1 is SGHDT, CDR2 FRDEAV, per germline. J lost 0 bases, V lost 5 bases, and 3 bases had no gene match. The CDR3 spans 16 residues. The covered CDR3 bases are TGTGCCAGCAGGGACTGGGGGGGCGAGAGTGCAGAAACGCTGTAT. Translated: CASRDWGGESAETLY. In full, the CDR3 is CASRDWGGESAETLYF.

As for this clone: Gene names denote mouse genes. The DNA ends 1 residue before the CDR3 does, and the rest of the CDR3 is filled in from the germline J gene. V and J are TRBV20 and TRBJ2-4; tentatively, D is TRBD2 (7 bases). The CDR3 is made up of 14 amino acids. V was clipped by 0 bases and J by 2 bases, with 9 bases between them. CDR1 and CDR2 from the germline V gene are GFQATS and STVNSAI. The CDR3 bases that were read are TGTGGTGCTAGGGAGGGGGGCGATCAAAACACCTTGTAC. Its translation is CGAREGGDQNTLY. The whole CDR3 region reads CGAREGGDQNTLYF. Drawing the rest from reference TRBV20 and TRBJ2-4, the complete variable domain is GALVYQYPRRTICKSGTSMRMECQAVGFQATSVAWYRQSPQKTFELIALSTVNSAIKYEQNFTQEKFPISHPNLSFSSMTVLNAYLEDRGLYLCGAREGGDQNTLYFGAGTRLSVL.

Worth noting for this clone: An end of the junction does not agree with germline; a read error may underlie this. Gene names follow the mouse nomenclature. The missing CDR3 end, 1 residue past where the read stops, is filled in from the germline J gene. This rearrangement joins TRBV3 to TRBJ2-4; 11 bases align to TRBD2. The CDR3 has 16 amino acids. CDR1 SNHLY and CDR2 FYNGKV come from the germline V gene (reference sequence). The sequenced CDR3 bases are TGTACCAGCAGCTCACTGGGGGGGCCGGTTCAAAACACCTTGTAC. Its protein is CTSSSLGGPVQNTLY. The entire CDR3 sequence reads CTSSSLGGPVQNTLYF.

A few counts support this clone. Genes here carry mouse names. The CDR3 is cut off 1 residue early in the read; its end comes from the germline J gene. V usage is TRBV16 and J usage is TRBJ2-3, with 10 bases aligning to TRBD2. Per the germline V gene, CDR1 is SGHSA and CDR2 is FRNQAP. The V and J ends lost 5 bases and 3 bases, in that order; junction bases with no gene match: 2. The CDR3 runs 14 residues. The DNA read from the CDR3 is TGTGCAAGCAGCCGACTGGGGGGAGCAGAAACGCTGTAT. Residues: CASSRLGGAETLY. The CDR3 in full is CASSRLGGAETLYF.

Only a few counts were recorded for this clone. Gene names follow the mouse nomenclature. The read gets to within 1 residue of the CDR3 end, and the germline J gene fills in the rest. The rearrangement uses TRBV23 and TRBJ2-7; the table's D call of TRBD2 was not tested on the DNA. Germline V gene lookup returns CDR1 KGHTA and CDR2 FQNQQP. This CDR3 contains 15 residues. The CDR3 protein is CSSSQSFGGEGEQYF. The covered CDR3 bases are TGCTCCAGCAGTCAATCGTTTGGGGGGGAGGGGGAACAGTAC.

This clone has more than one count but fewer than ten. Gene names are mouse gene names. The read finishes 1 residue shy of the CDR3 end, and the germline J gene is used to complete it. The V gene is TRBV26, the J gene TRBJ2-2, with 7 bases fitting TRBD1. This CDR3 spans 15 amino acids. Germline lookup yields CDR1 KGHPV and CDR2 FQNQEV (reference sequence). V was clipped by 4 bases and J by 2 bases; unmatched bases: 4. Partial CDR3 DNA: TGTGCCAGCAGTCGACAGGGAGGGAACACCGGGCAGCTCTAC. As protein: CASSRQGGNTGQLY. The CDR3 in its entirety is CASSRQGGNTGQLYF.